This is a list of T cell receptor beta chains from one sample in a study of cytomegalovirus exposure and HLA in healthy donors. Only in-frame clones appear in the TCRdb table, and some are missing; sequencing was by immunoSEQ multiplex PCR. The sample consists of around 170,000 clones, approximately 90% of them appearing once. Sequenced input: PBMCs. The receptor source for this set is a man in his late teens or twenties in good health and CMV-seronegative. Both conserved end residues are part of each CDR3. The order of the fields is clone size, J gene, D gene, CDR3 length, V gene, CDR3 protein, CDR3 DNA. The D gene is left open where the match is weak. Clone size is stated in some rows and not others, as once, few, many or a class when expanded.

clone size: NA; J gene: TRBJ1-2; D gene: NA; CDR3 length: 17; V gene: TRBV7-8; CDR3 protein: CASSLESTAGISYGYTF; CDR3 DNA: TGTGCCAGCAGCTTAGAGTCGACAGCTGGAATAAGCTATGGCTACACCTTC
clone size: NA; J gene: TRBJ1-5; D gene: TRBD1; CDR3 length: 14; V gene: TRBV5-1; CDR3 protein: CASSHGQGMEPQHF; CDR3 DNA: TGCGCCAGCAGCCATGGACAGGGAATGGAGCCCCAGCATTTT
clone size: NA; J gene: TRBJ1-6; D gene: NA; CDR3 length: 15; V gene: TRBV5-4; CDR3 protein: CASSTDTNYNSPLHF; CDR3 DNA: TGTGCCAGCAGCACAGACACGAACTATAATTCACCCCTCCACTTT
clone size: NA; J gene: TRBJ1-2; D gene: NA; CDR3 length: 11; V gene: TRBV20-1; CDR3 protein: CSASDSYGYTF; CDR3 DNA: TGCAGTGCTTCGGACTCCTATGGCTACACCTTC
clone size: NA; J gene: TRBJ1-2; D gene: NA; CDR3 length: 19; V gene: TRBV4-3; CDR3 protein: CASSQEAAGGSRPNYGYTF; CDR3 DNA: TGCGCCAGCAGCCAAGAGGCGGCTGGAGGGAGTCGGCCAAACTATGGCTACACCTTC
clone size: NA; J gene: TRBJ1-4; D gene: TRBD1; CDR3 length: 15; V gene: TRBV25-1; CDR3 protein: CASSVTGTGPEKLFF; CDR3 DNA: TGTGCCAGCAGTGTTACCGGGACAGGGCCTGAAAAACTGTTTTTT
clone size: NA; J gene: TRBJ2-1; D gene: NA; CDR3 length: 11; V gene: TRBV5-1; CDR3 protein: CASSSGNEQFF; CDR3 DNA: TGCGCCAGCAGCTCCGGGAACGAGCAGTTCTTC
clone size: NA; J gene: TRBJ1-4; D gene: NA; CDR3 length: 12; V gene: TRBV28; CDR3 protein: CASSLQGSELFF; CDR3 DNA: TGTGCCAGCAGTTTGCAGGGCAGCGAACTGTTTTTT
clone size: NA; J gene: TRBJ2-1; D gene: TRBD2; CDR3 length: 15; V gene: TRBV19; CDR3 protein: CASSGVAGGPGEQFF; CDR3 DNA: TGTGCCAGTTCGGGGGTAGCGGGAGGGCCGGGTGAGCAGTTCTTC
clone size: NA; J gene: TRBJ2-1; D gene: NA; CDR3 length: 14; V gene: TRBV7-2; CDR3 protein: CASSLSLRDNEQFF; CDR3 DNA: TGTGCCAGCAGCTTGTCTTTGCGGGACAATGAGCAGTTCTTC
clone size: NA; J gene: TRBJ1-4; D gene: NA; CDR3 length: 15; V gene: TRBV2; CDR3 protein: CASSILQGSNEKLFF; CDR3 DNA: TGTGCCAGCAGTATTCTTCAGGGATCCAATGAAAAACTGTTTTTT
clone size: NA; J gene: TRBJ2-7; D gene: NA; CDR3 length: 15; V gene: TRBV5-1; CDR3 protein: CASSLWTAGQREQYF; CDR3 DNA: TGCGCCAGCAGTTTATGGACGGCGGGACAGCGCGAGCAGTACTTC
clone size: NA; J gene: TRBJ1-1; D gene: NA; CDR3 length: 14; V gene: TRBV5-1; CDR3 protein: CASSLDGMNTEAFF; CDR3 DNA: TGCGCCAGCAGTTTGGATGGCATGAACACTGAAGCTTTCTTT
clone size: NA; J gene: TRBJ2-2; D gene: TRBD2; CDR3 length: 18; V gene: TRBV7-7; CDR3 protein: CASSLNRGGPPNTGELFF; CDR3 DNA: TGTGCTAGCAGTTTAAACCGGGGGGGGCCCCCGAACACCGGGGAGCTGTTTTTT
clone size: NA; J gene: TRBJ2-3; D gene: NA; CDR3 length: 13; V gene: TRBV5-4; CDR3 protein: CASSLDSTDTQYF; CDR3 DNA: TGTGCCAGCAGCTTGGACTCCACAGATACGCAGTATTTT
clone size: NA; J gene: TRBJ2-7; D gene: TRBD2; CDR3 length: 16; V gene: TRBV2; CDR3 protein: CASSAGLAGGIYEQYF; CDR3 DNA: TGTGCCAGCAGTGCGGGTCTAGCGGGAGGGATCTACGAGCAGTACTTC
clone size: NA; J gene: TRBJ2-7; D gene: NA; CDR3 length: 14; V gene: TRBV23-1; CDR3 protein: CASSRSAADYEQYF; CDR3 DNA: TGCGCCAGCAGTCGAAGCGCGGCGGATTACGAGCAGTACTTC
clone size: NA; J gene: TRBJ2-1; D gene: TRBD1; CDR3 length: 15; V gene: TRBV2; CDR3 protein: CASSSDRGSYNEQFF; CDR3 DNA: TGTGCCAGCAGTTCGGACAGGGGTTCCTACAATGAGCAGTTCTTC
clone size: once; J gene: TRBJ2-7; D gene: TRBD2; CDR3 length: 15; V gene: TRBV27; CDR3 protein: CASSALGLAGAEQYF; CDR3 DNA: TGTGCCAGCAGTGCGTTGGGACTAGCGGGAGCTGAGCAGTACTTC
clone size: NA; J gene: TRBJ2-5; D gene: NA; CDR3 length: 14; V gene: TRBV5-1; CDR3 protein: CASSSGHREETQYF; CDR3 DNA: TGCGCCAGCAGCTCAGGGCACAGGGAAGAGACCCAGTACTTC
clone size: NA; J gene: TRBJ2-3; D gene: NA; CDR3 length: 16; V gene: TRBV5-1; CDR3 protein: CASSPSSLLNADTQYF; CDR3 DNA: TGCGCCAGCAGCCCCTCCTCACTCCTAAACGCAGATACGCAGTATTTT
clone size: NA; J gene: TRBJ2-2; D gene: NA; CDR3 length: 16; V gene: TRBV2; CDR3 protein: CASSATDSLNTGELFF; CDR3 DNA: TGTGCCAGCAGTGCTACTGACAGCTTGAACACCGGGGAGCTGTTTTTT
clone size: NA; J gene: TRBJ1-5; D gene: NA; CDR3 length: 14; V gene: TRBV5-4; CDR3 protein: CASSSDRNNQPQHF; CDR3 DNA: TGTGCCAGCAGCTCTGACAGGAACAATCAGCCCCAGCATTTT
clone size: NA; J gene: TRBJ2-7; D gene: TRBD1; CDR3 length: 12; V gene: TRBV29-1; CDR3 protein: CSVAQGANEQYF; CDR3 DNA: TGCAGCGTCGCCCAGGGGGCCAACGAGCAGTACTTC
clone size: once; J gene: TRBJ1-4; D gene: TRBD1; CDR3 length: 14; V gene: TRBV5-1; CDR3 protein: CASSLSGQDEKLFF; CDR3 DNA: TGCGCCAGCAGCTTGAGTGGACAGGATGAAAAACTGTTTTTT
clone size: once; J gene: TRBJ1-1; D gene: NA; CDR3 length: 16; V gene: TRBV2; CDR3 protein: CASSEALGGANTEAFF; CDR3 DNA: TGTGCCAGCAGTGAAGCGCTCGGGGGGGCTAACACTGAAGCTTTCTTT
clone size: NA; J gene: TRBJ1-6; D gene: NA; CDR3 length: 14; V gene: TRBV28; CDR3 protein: CASSWGPRGSPLHF; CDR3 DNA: TGTGCCAGCAGTTGGGGCCCGCGTGGTTCACCCCTCCACTTT
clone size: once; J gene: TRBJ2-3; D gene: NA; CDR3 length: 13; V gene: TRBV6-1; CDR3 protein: CASSGDFTDTQYF; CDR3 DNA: TGTGCCAGCAGTGGGGACTTCACAGATACGCAGTATTTT
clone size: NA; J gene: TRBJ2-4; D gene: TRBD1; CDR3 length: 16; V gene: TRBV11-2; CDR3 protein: CASSLTGGQWENIQYF; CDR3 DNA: TGTGCCAGCAGCCTAACAGGGGGACAGTGGGAAAACATTCAGTACTTC
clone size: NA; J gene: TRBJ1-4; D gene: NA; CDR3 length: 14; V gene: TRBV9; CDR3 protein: CASSVREFNEKLFF; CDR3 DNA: TGTGCCAGCAGCGTAAGAGAGTTTAATGAAAAACTGTTTTTT
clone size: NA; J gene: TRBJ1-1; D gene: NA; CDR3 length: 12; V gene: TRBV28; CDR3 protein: CASSLGQAKAFF; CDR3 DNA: TGTGCCAGCAGTTTAGGGCAGGCTAAAGCTTTCTTT
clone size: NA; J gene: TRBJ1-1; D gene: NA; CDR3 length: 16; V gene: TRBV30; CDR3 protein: CAWRGHLLLMNTEAFF; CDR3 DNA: TGTGCCTGGAGGGGGCACCTCCTTCTTATGAACACTGAAGCTTTCTTT
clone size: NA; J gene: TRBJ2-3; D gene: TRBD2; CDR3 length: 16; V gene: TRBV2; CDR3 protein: CASSRLAGTSTDTQYF; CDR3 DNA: TGTGCCAGCAGTAGACTAGCGGGTACTAGCACAGATACGCAGTATTTT
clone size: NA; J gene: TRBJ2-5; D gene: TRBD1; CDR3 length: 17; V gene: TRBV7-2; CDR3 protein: CASSLVGQGSIQETQYF; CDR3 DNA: TGTGCCAGCAGCTTAGTGGGACAGGGGTCGATCCAAGAGACCCAGTACTTC
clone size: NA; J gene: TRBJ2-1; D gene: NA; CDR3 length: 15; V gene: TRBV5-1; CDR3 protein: CASSYGGDYYNEQFF; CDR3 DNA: TGCGCCAGCAGCTACGGGGGAGATTACTACAATGAGCAGTTCTTC
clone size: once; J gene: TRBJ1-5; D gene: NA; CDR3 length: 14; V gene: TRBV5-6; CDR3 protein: CASSLGQYNQPQHF; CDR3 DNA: TGTGCCAGCAGCTTGGGGCAGTACAATCAGCCCCAGCATTTT
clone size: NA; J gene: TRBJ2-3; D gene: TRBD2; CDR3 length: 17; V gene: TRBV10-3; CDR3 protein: CAISESISGGSTDTQYF; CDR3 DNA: TGTGCCATCAGTGAGTCGATTAGCGGGGGGAGCACAGATACGCAGTATTTT
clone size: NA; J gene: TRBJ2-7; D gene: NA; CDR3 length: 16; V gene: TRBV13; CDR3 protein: CASSSTTSHRAYEQYF; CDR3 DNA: TGTGCCAGCAGCTCAACTACTTCACACCGAGCCTACGAGCAGTACTTC
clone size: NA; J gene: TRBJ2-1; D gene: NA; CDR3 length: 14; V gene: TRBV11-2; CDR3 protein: CASSGHTGKNEQFF; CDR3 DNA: TGTGCCAGCAGCGGACATACAGGGAAGAATGAGCAGTTCTTC
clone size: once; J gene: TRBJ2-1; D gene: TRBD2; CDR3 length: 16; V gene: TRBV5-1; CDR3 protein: CASSLSALAGDNEQFF; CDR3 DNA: TGCGCCAGCAGCTTGTCTGCTCTAGCGGGGGACAATGAGCAGTTCTTC
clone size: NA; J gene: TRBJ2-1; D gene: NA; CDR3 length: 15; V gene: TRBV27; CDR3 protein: CASGPPGSSYNEQFF; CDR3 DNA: TGTGCCAGCGGTCCTCCGGGGAGCTCCTACAATGAGCAGTTCTTC
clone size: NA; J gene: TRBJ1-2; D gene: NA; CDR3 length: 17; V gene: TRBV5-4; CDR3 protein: CASSRGRFSLGDYGYTF; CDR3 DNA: TGTGCCAGCAGCCGAGGGAGATTCTCCCTTGGTGACTATGGCTACACCTTC
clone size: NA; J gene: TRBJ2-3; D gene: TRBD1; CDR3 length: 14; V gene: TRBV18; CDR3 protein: CASSTRQGPDTQYF; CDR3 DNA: TGTGCCAGCTCAACGAGACAGGGGCCAGATACGCAGTATTTT
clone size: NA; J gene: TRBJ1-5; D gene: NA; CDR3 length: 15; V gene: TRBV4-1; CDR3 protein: CASSQEGRRTQPQHF; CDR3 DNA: TGCGCCAGCAGCCAGGAGGGCCGGCGGACTCAGCCCCAGCATTTT
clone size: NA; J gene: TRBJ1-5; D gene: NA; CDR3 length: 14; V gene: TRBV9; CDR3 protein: CASTLRVSCEPQHF; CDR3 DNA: TGTGCCAGCACGCTCCGGGTCTCTTGCGAGCCCCAGCATTTT
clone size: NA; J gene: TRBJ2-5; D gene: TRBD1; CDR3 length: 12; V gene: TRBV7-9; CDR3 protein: CASSGQGETQYF; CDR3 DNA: TGTGCCAGCAGCGGACAGGGCGAGACCCAGTACTTC
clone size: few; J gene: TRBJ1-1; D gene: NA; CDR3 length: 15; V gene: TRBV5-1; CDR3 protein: CASSLGVLTYTEAFF; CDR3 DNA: TGCGCCAGCAGCTTGGGCGTCCTCACCTACACTGAAGCTTTCTTT
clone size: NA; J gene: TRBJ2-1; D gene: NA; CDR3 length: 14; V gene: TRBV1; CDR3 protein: CTSRLGTIATEQFF; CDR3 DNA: TGCACCAGCAGGTTAGGGACTATAGCGACTGAGCAGTTCTTC
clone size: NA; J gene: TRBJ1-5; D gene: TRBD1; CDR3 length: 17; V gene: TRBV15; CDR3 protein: CATSSRDRAYSNQPQHF; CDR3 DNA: TGTGCCACCAGCAGCCGGGACAGGGCCTATAGCAATCAGCCCCAGCATTTT
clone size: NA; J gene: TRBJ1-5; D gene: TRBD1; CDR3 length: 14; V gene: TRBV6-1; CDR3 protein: CASGTGAVHQPQHF; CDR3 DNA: TGTGCCAGCGGAACAGGGGCCGTTCATCAGCCCCAGCATTTT
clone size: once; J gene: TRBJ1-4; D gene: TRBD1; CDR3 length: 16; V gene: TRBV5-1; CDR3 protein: CASSLDRGSTNEKLFF; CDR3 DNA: TGCGCCAGCAGCTTGGACAGGGGGTCAACTAATGAAAAACTGTTTTTT